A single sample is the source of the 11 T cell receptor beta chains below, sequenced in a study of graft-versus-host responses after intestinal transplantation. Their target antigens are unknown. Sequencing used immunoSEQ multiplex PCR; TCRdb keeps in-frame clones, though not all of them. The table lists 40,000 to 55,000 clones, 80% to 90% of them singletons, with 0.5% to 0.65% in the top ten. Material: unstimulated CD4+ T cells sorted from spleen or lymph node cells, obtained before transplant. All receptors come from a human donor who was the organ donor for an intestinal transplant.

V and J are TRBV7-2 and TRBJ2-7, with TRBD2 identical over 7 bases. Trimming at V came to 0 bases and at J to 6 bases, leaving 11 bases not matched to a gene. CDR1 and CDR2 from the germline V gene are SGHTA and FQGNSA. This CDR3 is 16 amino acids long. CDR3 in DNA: TGTGCCAGCAGCTTAGCTGGTAGCGGGCATCGGCGCGAGCAGTACTTC. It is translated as CASSLAGSGHRREQYF.

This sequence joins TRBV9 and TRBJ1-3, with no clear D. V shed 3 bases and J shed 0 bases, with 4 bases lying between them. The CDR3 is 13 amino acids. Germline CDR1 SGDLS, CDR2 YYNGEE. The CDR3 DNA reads TGTGCCAGCAGCGGACACTCTGGAAACACCATATATTTT. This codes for CASSGHSGNTIYF.

CDR3 residues: CASILQGAEDGYTF. The CDR3 DNA follows: TGCGCCAGCATTCTGCAGGGGGCAGAAGATGGCTACACCTTC. The chain has TRBV5-1 and TRBJ1-2; 8 bases map to TRBD1. From germline, CDR1 is SGHRS and CDR2 YFSETQ. The CDR3 has 14 residues. With 6 bases clipped from V and 6 bases from J, the junction kept 10 bases outside the gene matches.

This chain's CDR3 is CASSTPQGRGLYEQYF. The CDR3 DNA sequence: TGTGCCAGCAGTACACCCCAGGGGCGGGGGCTCTACGAGCAGTACTTC. The chain carries TRBV27 and TRBJ2-7; D might be TRBD2 (7 bases). Trimming cost V 5 bases and J 3 bases, with 20 bases left between them. The CDR3 length is 16 residues. Germline CDR1 is MNHEY and CDR2 is SMNVEV (reference sequence).

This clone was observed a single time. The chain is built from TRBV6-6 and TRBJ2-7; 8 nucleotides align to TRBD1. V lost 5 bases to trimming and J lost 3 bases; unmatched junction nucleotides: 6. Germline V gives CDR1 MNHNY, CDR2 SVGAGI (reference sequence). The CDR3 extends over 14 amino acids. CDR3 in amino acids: CASSTPGQVYEQYF. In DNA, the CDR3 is TGTGCCAGCAGTACTCCGGGACAGGTCTACGAGCAGTACTTC.

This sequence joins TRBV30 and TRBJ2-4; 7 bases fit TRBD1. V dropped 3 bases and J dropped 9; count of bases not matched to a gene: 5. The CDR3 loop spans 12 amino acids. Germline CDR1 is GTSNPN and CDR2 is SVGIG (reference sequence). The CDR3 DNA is TGTGCCTGGAGAGGGCAGGGGGTCATTCAGTACTTC. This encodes CAWRGQGVIQYF.

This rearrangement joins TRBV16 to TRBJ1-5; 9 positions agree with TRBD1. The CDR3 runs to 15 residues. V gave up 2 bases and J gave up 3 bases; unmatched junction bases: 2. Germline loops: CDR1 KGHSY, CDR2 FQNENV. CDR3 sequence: CASSQTGGPNQPQHF. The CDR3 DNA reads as TGTGCCAGCAGCCAAACAGGGGGCCCCAATCAGCCCCAGCATTTT.

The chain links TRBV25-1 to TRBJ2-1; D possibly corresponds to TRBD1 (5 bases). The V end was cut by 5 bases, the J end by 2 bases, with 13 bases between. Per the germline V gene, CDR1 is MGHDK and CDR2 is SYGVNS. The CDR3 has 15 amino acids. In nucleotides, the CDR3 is TGTGCCAGCAGTCGATCTGGGGCTGCCTACAATGAGCAGTTCTTC. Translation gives CASSRSGAAYNEQFF.

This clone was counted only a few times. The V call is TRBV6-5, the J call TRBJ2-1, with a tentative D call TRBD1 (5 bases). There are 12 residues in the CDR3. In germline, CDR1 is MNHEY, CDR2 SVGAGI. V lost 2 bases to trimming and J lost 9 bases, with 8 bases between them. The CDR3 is CASSYQGGEQFF. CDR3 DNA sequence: TGTGCCAGCAGTTACCAGGGTGGTGAGCAGTTCTTC.

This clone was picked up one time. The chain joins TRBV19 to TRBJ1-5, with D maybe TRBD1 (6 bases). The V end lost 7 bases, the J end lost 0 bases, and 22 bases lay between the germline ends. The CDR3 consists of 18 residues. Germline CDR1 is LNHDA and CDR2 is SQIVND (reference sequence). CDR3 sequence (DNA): TGTGCCAGTACCACCGGTAGGGGGAATCGGTATAGCAATCAGCCCCAGCATTTT. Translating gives CASTTGRGNRYSNQPQHF. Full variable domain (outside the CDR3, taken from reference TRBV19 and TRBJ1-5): DGGITQSPKYLFRKEGQNVTLSCEQNLNHDAMYWYRQDPGQGLRLIYYSQIVNDFQKGDIAEGYSVSREKKESFPLTVTSAQKNPTAFYLCASTTGRGNRYSNQPQHFGDGTRLSIL.

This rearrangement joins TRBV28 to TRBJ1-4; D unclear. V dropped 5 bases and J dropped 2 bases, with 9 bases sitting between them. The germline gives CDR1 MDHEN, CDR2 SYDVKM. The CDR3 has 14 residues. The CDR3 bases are TGTGCCAGCAGTATCTATGTGACTAATGAAAAACTGTTTTTT. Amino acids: CASSIYVTNEKLFF.